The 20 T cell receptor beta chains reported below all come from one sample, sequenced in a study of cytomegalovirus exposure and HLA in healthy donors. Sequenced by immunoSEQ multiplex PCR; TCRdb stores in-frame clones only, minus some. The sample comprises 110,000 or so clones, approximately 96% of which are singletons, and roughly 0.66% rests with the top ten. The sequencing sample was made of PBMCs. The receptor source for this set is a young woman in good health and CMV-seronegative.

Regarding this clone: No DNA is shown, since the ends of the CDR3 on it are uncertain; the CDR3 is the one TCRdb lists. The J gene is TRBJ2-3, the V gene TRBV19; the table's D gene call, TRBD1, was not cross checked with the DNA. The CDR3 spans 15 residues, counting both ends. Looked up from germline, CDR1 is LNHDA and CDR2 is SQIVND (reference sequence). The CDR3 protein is CASSSGQGSADTQYF.

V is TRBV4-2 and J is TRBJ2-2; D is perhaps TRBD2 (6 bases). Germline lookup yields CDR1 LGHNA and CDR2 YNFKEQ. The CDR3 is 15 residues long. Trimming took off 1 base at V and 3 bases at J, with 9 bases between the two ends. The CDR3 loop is CASSQVGGHTGELFF. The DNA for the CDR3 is TGTGCCAGCAGCCAAGTGGGGGGACACACCGGGGAGCTGTTTTTT.

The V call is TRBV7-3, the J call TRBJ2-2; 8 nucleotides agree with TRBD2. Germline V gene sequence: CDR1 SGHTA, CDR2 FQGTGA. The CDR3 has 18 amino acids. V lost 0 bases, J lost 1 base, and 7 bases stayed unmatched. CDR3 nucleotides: TGTGCCAGCAGCTTAACCCCCGGGCTAGCGGGGAACACCGGGGAGCTGTTTTTT. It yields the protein CASSLTPGLAGNTGELFF.

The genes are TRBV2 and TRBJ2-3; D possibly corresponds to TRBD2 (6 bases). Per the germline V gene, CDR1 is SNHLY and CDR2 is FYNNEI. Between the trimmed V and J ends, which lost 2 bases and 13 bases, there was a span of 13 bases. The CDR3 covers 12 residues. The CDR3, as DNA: TGTGCCAGCAGTGAAATGGAGGGGCGGGAGTATTTT. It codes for CASSEMEGREYF.

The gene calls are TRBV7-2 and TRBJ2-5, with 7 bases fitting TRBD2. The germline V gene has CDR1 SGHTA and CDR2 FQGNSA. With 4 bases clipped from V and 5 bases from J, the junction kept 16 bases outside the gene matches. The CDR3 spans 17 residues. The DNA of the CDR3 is TGTGCCAGCAGCTACAAAAAGGGGACTATATCTCGGGAGACCCAGTACTTC. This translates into CASSYKKGTISRETQYF.

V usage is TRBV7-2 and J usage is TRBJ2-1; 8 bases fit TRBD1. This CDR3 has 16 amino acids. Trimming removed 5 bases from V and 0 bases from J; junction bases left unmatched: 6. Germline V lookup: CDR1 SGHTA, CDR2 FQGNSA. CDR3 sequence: CASSTRQGSSYNEQFF. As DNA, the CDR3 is TGTGCCAGCAGCACCCGACAGGGGAGCTCCTACAATGAGCAGTTCTTC.

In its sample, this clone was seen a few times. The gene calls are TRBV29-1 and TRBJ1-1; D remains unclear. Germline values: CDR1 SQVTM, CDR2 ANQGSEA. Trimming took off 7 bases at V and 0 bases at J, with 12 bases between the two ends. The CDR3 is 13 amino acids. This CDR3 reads CSGTPTMNTEAFF. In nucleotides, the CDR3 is TGCAGCGGAACACCCACGATGAACACTGAAGCTTTCTTT.

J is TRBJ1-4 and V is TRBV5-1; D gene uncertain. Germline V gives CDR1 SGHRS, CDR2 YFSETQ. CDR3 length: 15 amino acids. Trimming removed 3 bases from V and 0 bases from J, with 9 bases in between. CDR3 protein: CASSSYTPTNEKLFF. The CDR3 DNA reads TGCGCCAGCAGCTCTTACACCCCAACTAATGAAAAACTGTTTTTT.

The CDR3 DNA is TGTGCCAGCAGCTTTGGACAGGAAGCTTTCTTT. It codes for CASSFGQEAFF. This chain connects TRBV5-4 to TRBJ1-1; perhaps TRBD1 as D (6 bases). In germline, CDR1 is SGHNT, CDR2 YYREEE (reference sequence). CDR3 length: 11 amino acids. Trimming stripped 2 bases from V and 8 bases from J, with 7 bases between.

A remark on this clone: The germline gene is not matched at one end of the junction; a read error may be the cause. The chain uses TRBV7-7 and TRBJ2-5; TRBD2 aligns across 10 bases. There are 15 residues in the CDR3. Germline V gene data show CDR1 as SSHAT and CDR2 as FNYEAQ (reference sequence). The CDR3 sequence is CASTEGLALEDTQYF. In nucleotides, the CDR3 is TGTGCCAGCACAGAGGGACTAGCGCTCGAAGACACCCAGTACTTC.

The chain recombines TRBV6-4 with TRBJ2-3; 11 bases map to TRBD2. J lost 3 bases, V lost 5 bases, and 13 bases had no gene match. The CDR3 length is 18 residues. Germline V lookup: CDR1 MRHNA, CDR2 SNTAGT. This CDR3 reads CASSPIAGGPGGTDTQYF. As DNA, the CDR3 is TGTGCCAGCAGTCCGATAGCGGGGGGGCCGGGCGGGACAGATACGCAGTATTTT.

As DNA, the CDR3 is TGTGCCAGCAGCTCGGTGGGAGTTGGCTACACCTTC. Protein product: CASSSVGVGYTF. The rearrangement joins TRBV5-4 to TRBJ1-2, with D unclear. V was pared by 3 bases and J by 7 bases, with 10 bases between. This CDR3 region has 12 residues. Germline V lookup: CDR1 SGHNT, CDR2 YYREEE (reference sequence).

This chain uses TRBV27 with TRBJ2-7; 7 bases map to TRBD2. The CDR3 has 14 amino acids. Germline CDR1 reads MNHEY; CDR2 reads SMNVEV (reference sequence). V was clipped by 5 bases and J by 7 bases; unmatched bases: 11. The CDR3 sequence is CASSLRLQAGEQYF. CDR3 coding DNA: TGTGCCAGCAGTCTTCGACTACAAGCGGGGGAGCAGTACTTC.

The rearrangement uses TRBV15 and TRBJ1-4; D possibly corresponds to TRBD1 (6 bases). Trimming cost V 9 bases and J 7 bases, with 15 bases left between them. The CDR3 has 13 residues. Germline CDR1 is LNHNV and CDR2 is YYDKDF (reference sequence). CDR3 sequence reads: CATRLTGGEKLFF. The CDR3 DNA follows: TGTGCCACGAGACTGACAGGTGGTGAAAAACTGTTTTTT.

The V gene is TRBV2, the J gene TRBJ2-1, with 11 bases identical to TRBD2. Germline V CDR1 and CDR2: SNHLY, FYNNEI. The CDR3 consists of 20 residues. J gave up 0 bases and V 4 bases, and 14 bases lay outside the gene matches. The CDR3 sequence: CASSGWLAGGPSNSYNEQFF. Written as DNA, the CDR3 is TGTGCCAGCAGTGGATGGCTAGCGGGGGGTCCATCAAACTCCTACAATGAGCAGTTCTTC. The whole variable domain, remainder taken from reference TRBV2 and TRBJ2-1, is EPEVTQTPSHQVTQMGQEVILRCVPISNHLYFYWYRQILGQKVEFLVSFYNNEISEKSEIFDDQFSVERPDGSNFTLKIRSTKLEDSAMYFCASSGWLAGGPSNSYNEQFFGPGTRLTVL.

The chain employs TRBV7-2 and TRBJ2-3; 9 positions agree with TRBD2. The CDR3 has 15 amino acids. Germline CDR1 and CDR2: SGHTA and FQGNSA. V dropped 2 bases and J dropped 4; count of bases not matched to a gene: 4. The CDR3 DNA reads TGTGCCAGCAGCTTACCGGGACTAGCCTCAGATACGCAGTATTTT. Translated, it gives CASSLPGLASDTQYF.

In DNA, the CDR3 is TGTGCCAGCACTCGCGGTTTGGATACGCAGTATTTT. Its protein product is CASTRGLDTQYF. The rearrangement links TRBV2 to TRBJ2-3; D is undetermined. Looked up from germline, CDR1 is SNHLY and CDR2 is FYNNEI. This CDR3 spans 12 amino acids. Deletions cut 7 bases from V and 6 bases from J, with 11 bases between.

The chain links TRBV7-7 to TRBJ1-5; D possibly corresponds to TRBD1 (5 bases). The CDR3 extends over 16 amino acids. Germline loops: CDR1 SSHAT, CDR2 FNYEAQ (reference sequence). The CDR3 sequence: CANPHQGNLGNQPQHF. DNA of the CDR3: TGTGCTAACCCACATCAGGGTAATTTGGGCAATCAGCCCCAGCATTTT.

CDR3 sequence (DNA): TGTGCCAGCAGCCCCGGGACAGGTGGTATCGTAAGCAATCAGCCCCAGCATTTT. Protein: CASSPGTGGIVSNQPQHF. The genes are TRBV7-2 and TRBJ1-5, with 8 positions matching TRBD1. The V segment lost 5 bases and the J segment 1 base; nucleotides outside the gene matches: 13. This CDR3 spans 18 amino acids. Germline V gene sequence: CDR1 SGHTA, CDR2 FQGNSA.

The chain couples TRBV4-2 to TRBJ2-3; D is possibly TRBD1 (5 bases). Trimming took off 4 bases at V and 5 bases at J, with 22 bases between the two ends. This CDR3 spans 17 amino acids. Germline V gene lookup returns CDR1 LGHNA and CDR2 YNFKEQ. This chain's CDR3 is CASSREGSRPQGDTQYF. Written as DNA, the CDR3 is TGTGCCAGCAGCCGAGAAGGATCGAGGCCCCAGGGAGATACGCAGTATTTT.